Following are 27 T cell receptor beta chains from one sample sequenced in a study of blood T cell repertoires in COVID-19. Clones were sequenced by immunoSEQ multiplex PCR, and TCRdb holds only the in-frame ones, with some missing. The sample has about 380,000 clones, around 89% seen once. Specimen: PBMCs or T cells enriched from blood (not recorded which). The source of these receptors is a woman between 18 and 30 years old who had recovered from COVID-19.

The chain couples TRBV2 to TRBJ1-4; TRBD1 matches 7 bases. After removal of 6 bases from V and 3 bases from J, the junction contained 4 bases not matched to a gene. Germline V CDR1 and CDR2: SNHLY, FYNNEI. This CDR3 spans 14 amino acids. Here the CDR3 DNA reads TGTGCCAGCAGCGCCGGGACAGCTAATGAAAAACTGTTTTTT. Translated: CASSAGTANEKLFF.

This chain joins TRBV7-9 and TRBJ1-2; D uncertain. V lost 1 base, J lost 7 bases, and 7 bases lay in between. The germline V gene has CDR1 SEHNR and CDR2 FQNEAQ (reference sequence). This CDR3 region has 12 residues. The CDR3 loop is CASSLERVGYTF. The CDR3 DNA follows: TGTGCCAGCAGCTTAGAACGGGTTGGCTACACCTTC.

The J gene is TRBJ2-1, the V gene TRBV4-1; D is perhaps TRBD1 (6 bases). The CDR3 is made up of 16 amino acids. Looked up from germline, CDR1 is MGHRA and CDR2 is YSYEKL. The V end lost 0 bases, the J end lost 8 bases, and 17 bases lay between the germline ends. The CDR3 DNA reads TGCGCCAGCAGCCAAGATCCGAGGCAGGGGTTAGATGAGCAGTTCTTC. It is translated as CASSQDPRQGLDEQFF.

This chain links TRBV6-6 with TRBJ1-2; D possibly corresponds to TRBD1 (5 bases). CDR3 length: 14 amino acids. Trimming pared 4 bases from V and 4 bases from J, leaving 13 bases between. Germline assignment: CDR1 MNHNY and CDR2 SVGAGI (reference sequence). CDR3 in amino acids: CASSSPGGGYGYTF. The DNA for the CDR3 is TGTGCCAGCAGTTCCCCGGGGGGGGGCTATGGCTACACCTTC.

The rearrangement links TRBV5-4 to TRBJ1-1; possible D gene TRBD1, 6 bases. CDR1 and CDR2 from the germline V gene are SGHNT and YYREEE (reference sequence). Trimming took off 0 bases at V and 2 bases at J, with 14 bases between the two ends. This CDR3 comprises 16 residues. The CDR3 protein is CASSLDGSGVNTEAFF. In nucleotides, the CDR3 is TGTGCCAGCAGCTTGGATGGCTCAGGGGTAAACACTGAAGCTTTCTTT.

V is TRBV11-2 and J is TRBJ1-1; TRBD1 matches 7 bases. In germline, CDR1 is SGHAT, CDR2 FQNNGV. Trimming at V came to 2 bases and at J to 2 bases, leaving 14 bases not matched to a gene. The CDR3 has 18 amino acids. The CDR3 is CASSLLSVGTAINTEAFF. CDR3 nucleotide sequence: TGTGCCAGCAGCTTATTGTCCGTCGGGACAGCAATAAACACTGAAGCTTTCTTT. Full variable domain (remainder filled in from reference TRBV11-2 and TRBJ1-1): EAGVAQSPRYKIIEKRQSVAFWCNPISGHATLYWYQQILGQGPKLLIQFQNNGVVDDSQLPKDRFSAERLKGVDSTLKIQPAKLEDSAVYLCASSLLSVGTAINTEAFFGQGTRLTVV.

The chain combines TRBV5-1 with TRBJ1-1, with 10 bases lining up with TRBD1. This CDR3 is built from 15 residues. Losses at the gene ends were 4 bases for V and 2 bases for J; bases not matched to a gene: 5. CDR1 and CDR2 (germline): SGHRS, YFSETQ. The CDR3 sequence is CASSPDRGRNTEAFF. In nucleotides, the CDR3 is TGCGCCAGCAGCCCCGACAGGGGGCGCAACACTGAAGCTTTCTTT.

This chain connects TRBV18 to TRBJ1-5, with 7 bases matching TRBD1. The junction had 2 bases not matched to a gene; V was cut back by 2 bases and J by 4 bases. The CDR3 is 14 residues long. In germline, CDR1 is KGHSH, CDR2 LQKENI. CDR3 sequence reads: CASSPSTGNQPQHF. CDR3 coding DNA: TGTGCCAGCTCACCATCGACAGGGAATCAGCCCCAGCATTTT.

The chain employs TRBV15 and TRBJ1-4; D not resolved. The length of the CDR3 is 15 residues. V dropped 1 base and J dropped 2 bases, with 8 bases sitting between them. Per the germline V gene, CDR1 is LNHNV and CDR2 is YYDKDF (reference sequence). The DNA of the CDR3 is TGTGCCACCAGCAGAGGGCAGTCCACTAATGAAAAACTGTTTTTT. Its protein is CATSRGQSTNEKLFF.

The V and J genes are TRBV7-9 and TRBJ2-7, with D perhaps matching TRBD1 (5 bases). The germline V gene has CDR1 SEHNR and CDR2 FQNEAQ (reference sequence). Deletions cut 1 base from V and 5 bases from J, with 12 bases between. The CDR3 totals 14 residues. The CDR3 coding sequence is TGTGCCAGCAGCTTAGAAGGGGTCCCCCACGAGCAGTACTTC. It yields the protein CASSLEGVPHEQYF.

The rearrangement uses TRBV7-6 and TRBJ1-2; 7 nucleotides match TRBD1. The V gene end was trimmed by 3 bases and the J gene end by 6 bases; junction bases not matched to a gene: 10. CDR3 length: 15 residues. Germline CDR1 reads SGHVS; CDR2 reads FNYEAQ. Here the CDR3 DNA reads TGTGCCAGCAGCTTTTTAGCTAACGACAGGGATGGCTACACCTTC. Its protein product is CASSFLANDRDGYTF.

V and J are TRBV5-5 and TRBJ2-5; D may be TRBD1 (6 bases). Germline CDR1 reads SGHKS; CDR2 reads YYEKEE (reference sequence). Trimming stripped 6 bases from V and 4 bases from J, with 19 bases between. The CDR3 spans 15 residues. CDR3 region: CASTDIGGSGETQYF. The CDR3, as DNA: TGTGCCAGCACTGATATAGGGGGTTCGGGAGAGACCCAGTACTTC.

The chain carries TRBV6-5 and TRBJ1-2; 9 bases are shared with TRBD1. Germline trimming cut 6 bases from V and 6 bases from J; bases unmatched to any gene: 8. The germline CDR1 and CDR2 sequences are MNHEY and SVGAGI. This CDR3 region has 14 residues. Written as DNA, the CDR3 is TGTGCCAGCAGGCCACAGGGGGCTGACGATGGCTACACCTTC. Translated: CASRPQGADDGYTF.

V and J are TRBV9 and TRBJ1-2, with 8 positions matching TRBD1. The CDR3 has 14 residues. CDR1 is SGDLS, CDR2 YYNGEE, per germline. V was pared by 4 bases and J by 8 bases, with 10 bases of the junction left unmatched. As DNA, the CDR3 is TGTGCCAGCAGCCCTCAAGGACAGGGTTCGGGCTACACCTTC. This codes for CASSPQGQGSGYTF. The entire variable domain, with the rest obtained from reference TRBV9 and TRBJ1-2, is as follows: DSGVTQTPKHLITATGQRVTLRCSPRSGDLSVYWYQQSLDQGLQFLIQYYNGEERAKGNILERFSAQQFPDLHSELNLSSLELGDSALYFCASSPQGQGSGYTFGSGTRLTVV.

The chain uses TRBV7-3 and TRBJ2-2; 9 positions agree with TRBD1. V shed 5 bases and J 5 bases; nucleotides not matched to a gene: 9. Germline CDR1 and CDR2: SGHTA and FQGTGA. The CDR3 extends over 16 amino acids. The CDR3 nucleotides are TGTGCCAGCAGCGCGGACAGGGGCCCGGGGACCGGGGAGCTGTTTTTT. It encodes CASSADRGPGTGELFF.

This clone showed up just once. The rearrangement uses TRBV30 and TRBJ2-5; D is possibly TRBD1 (5 bases). Germline CDR1 and CDR2: GTSNPN and SVGIG (reference sequence). Trimming removed 4 bases from V and 4 bases from J, with 13 bases in between. The CDR3 runs to 13 residues. This chain's CDR3 is CAWNGHSGETQYF. The CDR3 bases are TGTGCCTGGAATGGACACTCCGGAGAGACCCAGTACTTC.

The table lists this clone with a count of one. The CDR3 here is CASSDVGYEQYF. The CDR3 DNA reads TGTGCCAGCAGTGATGTCGGCTACGAGCAGTACTTC. The J gene is TRBJ2-7, the V gene TRBV6-1; D gene unclear. Trimming removed 3 bases from V and 3 bases from J, with 6 bases in between. Germline CDR1 and CDR2: MNHNS and SASEGT. The CDR3 has 12 amino acids.

The chain combines TRBV6-5 with TRBJ2-2; weak D call: TRBD1 (6 bases). Between the trimmed V and J ends, which lost 4 bases and 5 bases, there was a span of 11 bases. Germline CDR1 and CDR2: MNHEY and SVGAGI. The CDR3 is 14 amino acids. In DNA form, the CDR3 reads TGTGCCAGCAGTTTCGACAGGCAGACCGGGGAGCTGTTTTTT. Protein: CASSFDRQTGELFF.

In nucleotides, the CDR3 is TGTGCCAGCAGCGAGGGACAGGGGAACTATGGCTACACCTTC. This encodes CASSEGQGNYGYTF. V is TRBV6-5 and J is TRBJ1-2; TRBD1 matches 10 bases. The V and J ends lost 6 bases and 2 bases, in that order; junction bases with no gene match: 3. Per germline, CDR1 MNHEY and CDR2 SVGAGI. This CDR3 comprises 14 residues.

This clone is a singleton in its sample. The chain uses TRBV5-4 and TRBJ1-3, with a tentative D call TRBD1 (5 bases). The CDR3 has 14 amino acids. CDR1 and CDR2 from the germline V gene are SGHNT and YYREEE (reference sequence). Trimming removed 1 base at V and 5 bases at J, with 10 bases between. CDR3 in amino acids: CASSLRGTRNTIYF. CDR3 in DNA: TGTGCCAGCAGCTTGAGGGGCACTCGAAACACCATATATTTT.

This clone was counted a few times. V gene TRBV28 combines with J gene TRBJ1-5, with D hard to call. The V end was cut by 3 bases, the J end by 7 bases, with 19 bases between. The CDR3 totals 16 residues. The germline V gene has CDR1 MDHEN and CDR2 SYDVKM. The CDR3 DNA reads as TGTGCCAGCAGTTTCGAGGGTTTACCGCAGAACCAGCCCCAGCATTTT. It encodes CASSFEGLPQNQPQHF.

The chain employs TRBV18 and TRBJ1-3; no clear D. This CDR3 is built from 14 residues. Trimming pared 0 bases from V and 8 bases from J, leaving 11 bases between. Germline CDR1 reads KGHSH; CDR2 reads LQKENI. CDR3 in DNA: TGTGCCAGCTCACCACCGACGAGGGCCGACACCATATATTTT. Translating gives CASSPPTRADTIYF.

V gene TRBV5-1 combines with J gene TRBJ1-2, with D uncertain. Deletions cut 0 bases from V and 7 bases from J, with 10 bases between. The germline CDR1 and CDR2 sequences are SGHRS and YFSETQ. This CDR3 has 13 residues. The CDR3 reads CASSLGNSLGYTF. The CDR3, as DNA: TGCGCCAGCAGCTTGGGGAACAGCCTTGGCTACACCTTC.

This clone came up once. V and J are TRBV27 and TRBJ2-1, with D perhaps TRBD1 (6 bases). This CDR3 comprises 15 residues. V was shortened by 2 bases and J by 7 bases, with 15 bases between the two germline ends. In germline, CDR1 is MNHEY, CDR2 SMNVEV (reference sequence). The CDR3 sequence is CASSLVGTTINEQFF. The DNA of the CDR3 is TGTGCCAGCAGTTTAGTCGGGACAACGATTAATGAGCAGTTCTTC.

The rearrangement joins TRBV6-2 or TRBV6-3 to TRBJ1-1; a possible D gene is TRBD1 (6 bases). Germline loops: CDR1 MNHEY, CDR2 SVGEGT. The CDR3 has 14 amino acids. The germline V and J ends were trimmed by 2 bases and 6 bases, with 13 bases remaining between them. CDR3: CASSYPRQDAEAFF. In nucleotides, the CDR3 is TGTGCCAGCAGTTACCCAAGACAGGACGCTGAAGCTTTCTTT.

This clone was recorded a few times. The rearrangement links TRBV28 to TRBJ1-5; perhaps TRBD1 as D (6 bases). The germline V gene encodes CDR1 MDHEN and CDR2 SYDVKM. Trimming took 5 bases from V and 11 from J, leaving 13 bases between them. The CDR3 covers 12 residues. CDR3 sequence (DNA): TGTGCCAGCAGTCCCCTAACAGGGACCCAGCATTTT. Its protein is CASSPLTGTQHF.

The chain recombines TRBV28 with TRBJ1-2; the D is unclear. Trimming left V 5 bases short and J 4 bases short, with 5 bases between. The CDR3 extends over 11 amino acids. Germline CDR1 is MDHEN and CDR2 is SYDVKM. The CDR3 is CASSGVYGYTF. CDR3 nucleotides: TGTGCCAGCAGTGGAGTCTATGGCTACACCTTC.